This T cell receptor (beta chain) is from a study of blood T cells in healthy people across ages. The V end was cut by 3 bases, the J end by 1 base, with 15 bases between. This CDR3 is built from 16 residues. CDR1 and CDR2 from the germline V gene are SGHVS and FNYEAQ. The authors ran a second PCR of roughly 6 to 12 cycles using a sample-barcoded 5' primer and a J-beta primer mix. TCRdb itself ran the 5' RACE reads through MiXCR, one entry per CDR3 protein. The sample has hundreds of thousands of distinct CDR3 sequences; 58% are singletons. This clonotype was seen more than once but under ten times. No antigen is known for it. Study-wide results and limits: Compared with aged donors, long-lived donors showed fewer expanded clones, suggesting selection.

Sequences were obtained from blood. The chain employs TRBV7-6 and TRBJ1-2; possible D gene TRBD1, 5 bases. The source of this sequence is a man aged 30 to 45 in good health. The CDR3 DNA is TGTGCCAGCAGCTTGTCCGGGGACGGCCGTAACTATGGCTACACCTTC. Translation: CASSLSGDGRNYGYTF.